A single sample gave rise to the 21 T cell receptor beta chains below, sequenced in a study of blood T cell repertoires in COVID-19. Generated by immunoSEQ multiplex PCR, the TCRdb table keeps only in-frame clones and is missing some. The data contain some 130,000 clones, around nine tenths of them singletons. The sample consisted of peripheral blood. The receptors come from a man in his fifties with active COVID-19.

The rearrangement links TRBV18 to TRBJ1-4, with D maybe TRBD1 (5 bases). CDR3 length equals 14 residues. V was shortened by 2 bases and J by 4 bases, with 8 bases between the two germline ends. Germline assignment: CDR1 KGHSH and CDR2 LQKENI. CDR3 loop: CASSPGQGNEKLFF. The CDR3 DNA reads as TGTGCCAGCTCACCAGGGCAGGGTAATGAAAAACTGTTTTTT.

The chain uses TRBV5-4 and TRBJ2-1; TRBD2 might be the D (5 bases). V was shortened by 4 bases and J by 5 bases, with 13 bases between the two germline ends. This CDR3 is built from 14 residues. Germline CDR1 reads SGHNT; CDR2 reads YYREEE (reference sequence). CDR3 sequence (DNA): TGTGCCAGCAGCCCCGAACTAGGCCACAATGAGCAGTTCTTC. Protein product: CASSPELGHNEQFF. The full variable domain, rest sourced from reference TRBV5-4 and TRBJ2-1, is ETGVTQSPTHLIKTRGQQVTLRCSSQSGHNTVSWYQQALGQGPQFIFQYYREEENGRGNFPPRFSGLQFPNYSSELNVNALELDDSALYLCASSPELGHNEQFFGPGTRLTVL.

The chain couples TRBV15 to TRBJ2-4; D may be TRBD1 (6 bases). V was trimmed by 6 bases and J by 7 bases, leaving 16 bases between them. The CDR3 covers 14 residues. Germline CDR1 and CDR2: LNHNV and YYDKDF (reference sequence). This chain's CDR3 is CATSTPGARNIQYF. The CDR3 nucleotides are TGTGCCACCAGTACCCCAGGGGCGCGGAACATTCAGTACTTC.

The rearrangement links TRBV19 to TRBJ1-1; tentative D call: TRBD1 (6 bases). The CDR3 is made up of 14 amino acids. Germline assignment: CDR1 LNHDA and CDR2 SQIVND (reference sequence). Trimming took 8 bases from V and 1 from J, leaving 14 bases between them. Here the CDR3 reads CASVYRGTNTEAFF. The CDR3 DNA sequence: TGTGCCAGTGTCTATAGGGGGACGAACACTGAAGCTTTCTTT.

The rearrangement joins TRBV5-1 to TRBJ1-4; D might be TRBD1 (6 bases). The germline gives CDR1 SGHRS, CDR2 YFSETQ. The CDR3 has 15 residues. Trimming removed 5 bases from V and 3 bases from J, with 14 bases in between. The DNA for the CDR3 is TGCGCCAGCAGGGGACAACCGAGGGCTAATGAAAAACTGTTTTTT. Residues: CASRGQPRANEKLFF.

The V gene is TRBV18, the J gene TRBJ2-7, with 10 nucleotides matching TRBD1. CDR1 is KGHSH, CDR2 LQKENI, per germline. The CDR3 contains 15 residues. Unmatched junction bases numbered 5, after V lost 3 bases and J lost 3 bases. CDR3 coding DNA: TGTGCCAGCTCACCCTCGACAGGGGGCGTCTACGAGCAGTACTTC. Protein sequence: CASSPSTGGVYEQYF.

The table lists this clone with a count of one. CDR3 residues: CAISDSGTGASGYTF. CDR3 in DNA: TGTGCCATCAGTGATTCCGGGACAGGGGCATCTGGCTACACCTTC. The chain recombines TRBV10-3 with TRBJ1-2, with 10 positions matching TRBD1. Germline V lookup: CDR1 ENHRY, CDR2 SYGVKD. The CDR3 is 15 residues long. With 3 bases clipped from V and 7 bases from J, the junction kept 8 bases outside the gene matches.

Worth noting for this clone: Distinct nucleotide sequences in the sample also encode this CDR3. This chain joins TRBV18 and TRBJ2-5; 9 positions agree with TRBD2. The CDR3 is 15 residues long. After removal of 1 base from V and 0 bases from J, the junction contained 0 bases not matched to a gene. CDR1 and CDR2 from the germline V gene are KGHSH and LQKENI. The CDR3 bases are TGTGCCAGCTCACCACTAGCGGGAGACCAAGAGACCCAGTACTTC. It encodes CASSPLAGDQETQYF.

The chain carries TRBV11-2 and TRBJ2-3, with 9 bases that match TRBD2. Germline lookup yields CDR1 SGHAT and CDR2 FQNNGV. The V segment lost 3 bases and the J segment 6 bases; nucleotides outside the gene matches: 4. The CDR3 totals 14 residues. The CDR3: CASSFSGGPDTQYF. The CDR3 DNA reads as TGTGCCAGCAGCTTTAGCGGGGGCCCGGATACGCAGTATTTT.

V and J are TRBV3-1 (or the pseudogene TRBV3-2) and TRBJ1-2; the match to TRBD1 covers 8 bases. Germline V CDR1 and CDR2: LGHDT, YNNKEL (reference sequence). The J segment lost 4 bases and the V segment lost 2 bases, leaving 0 bases of the junction unmatched. The CDR3 covers 13 residues. The CDR3 nucleotides read TGTGCCAGCAGCCAACAGGGGGCCTATGGCTACACCTTC. Protein: CASSQQGAYGYTF.

The V gene is TRBV9, the J gene TRBJ2-1, with TRBD2 matching over 8 bases. Germline-derived CDR1 and CDR2 are SGDLS and YYNGEE. CDR3 length equals 17 residues. V was pared by 3 bases and J by 4 bases, with 12 bases of the junction left unmatched. In DNA, the CDR3 is TGTGCCAGCAGCGCCGATTCTAGCGGGCCTTTGTACAATGAGCAGTTCTTC. Its translation is CASSADSSGPLYNEQFF.

The V call is TRBV6-5, the J call TRBJ1-2; TRBD1 aligns across 9 bases. Per germline, CDR1 MNHEY and CDR2 SVGAGI. The CDR3 has 11 amino acids. Losses at the gene ends were 10 bases for V and 6 bases for J; bases not matched to a gene: 3. CDR3: CAIGQGNGYTF. In nucleotides, the CDR3 is TGTGCCATCGGACAGGGGAATGGCTACACCTTC.

The chain recombines TRBV6-5 with TRBJ2-7; no clear D gene. This CDR3 comprises 10 residues. Trimming removed 9 bases from V and 0 bases from J, with 3 bases in between. Looked up from germline, CDR1 is MNHEY and CDR2 is SVGAGI. The CDR3 DNA reads as TGTGCCAGGAGCTCCTACGAGCAGTACTTC. Protein: CARSSYEQYF.

This chain connects TRBV6-5 to TRBJ2-1; TRBD2 matches at 9 bases. This CDR3 has 15 residues. V was clipped by 6 bases and J by 4 bases; unmatched bases: 7. CDR1 and CDR2 (germline): MNHEY, SVGAGI. CDR3 residues: CASSRKAGGYNEQFF. CDR3 nucleotide sequence: TGTGCCAGCAGCCGCAAGGCGGGAGGGTACAATGAGCAGTTCTTC.

The chain has TRBV5-6 and TRBJ2-7; 7 positions match TRBD2. V dropped 3 bases and J dropped 5; count of bases not matched to a gene: 5. The germline V gene encodes CDR1 SGHDT and CDR2 YYEEEE. The length of the CDR3 is 13 residues. CDR3 DNA: TGTGCCAGCAGCTCCCTGACTAGCAACGAGCAGTACGTC. This codes for CASSSLTSNEQYV.

This chain connects TRBV5-1 to TRBJ2-3; 7 nucleotides line up with TRBD2. Germline CDR1 is SGHRS and CDR2 is YFSETQ. Losses at the gene ends were 3 bases for V and 6 bases for J; bases not matched to a gene: 7. This CDR3 has 14 residues. The CDR3 loop reads CASSSGTISDTQYF. The CDR3 nucleotides are TGCGCCAGCAGCTCCGGGACTATTAGCGATACGCAGTATTTT.

This chain uses TRBV19 with TRBJ2-6, with D possibly being TRBD1 (6 bases). From germline, CDR1 is LNHDA and CDR2 SQIVND (reference sequence). CDR3 length: 18 amino acids. The V gene lost 0 bases and the J gene lost 5 bases, with 17 bases spanning the gap. The CDR3 sequence is CASSIEVPGVLRANVLTF. The CDR3 coding sequence is TGTGCCAGTAGTATAGAGGTTCCAGGGGTTTTGAGGGCCAACGTCCTGACTTTC.

The chain couples TRBV18 to TRBJ2-1; maybe TRBD2 (6 bases). Trimming removed 2 bases at V and 10 bases at J, with 15 bases between. This CDR3 is 14 amino acids long. Germline V gives CDR1 KGHSH, CDR2 LQKENI. The chain's CDR3 is CASSPGGTPREQFF. The CDR3 DNA reads as TGTGCCAGCTCACCAGGGGGGACTCCACGAGAGCAGTTCTTC.

The chain carries TRBV5-4 and TRBJ2-3; TRBD2 matches 11 bases. The CDR3 loop spans 16 amino acids. From germline, CDR1 is SGHNT and CDR2 YYREEE (reference sequence). V trimming: 4 bases; J trimming: 2 bases; junction bases outside the gene matches: 6. CDR3: CASSARLAGNTDTQYF. The CDR3 DNA sequence: TGTGCCAGCAGCGCCCGACTAGCGGGAAACACAGATACGCAGTATTTT.

V gene TRBV11-3 combines with J gene TRBJ2-1; D is undetermined. V lost 1 base, J lost 8 bases, and 21 bases lay in between. There are 17 residues in the CDR3. Germline V gives CDR1 SGHNT, CDR2 YENEEA. This chain's CDR3 is CASSLGLLRLVLDEQFF. The CDR3 DNA reads TGTGCCAGCAGCTTAGGTCTCTTACGACTGGTCTTGGATGAGCAGTTCTTC.

The chain combines TRBV19 with TRBJ1-1; D remains unclear. V was pared by 2 bases and J by 2 bases, with 15 bases between. The CDR3 extends over 16 amino acids. Germline lookup yields CDR1 LNHDA and CDR2 SQIVND (reference sequence). The CDR3 bases are TGTGCCAGTAGTATACCTGGGCACGCCAGCAACACTGAAGCTTTCTTT. Its translation is CASSIPGHASNTEAFF.